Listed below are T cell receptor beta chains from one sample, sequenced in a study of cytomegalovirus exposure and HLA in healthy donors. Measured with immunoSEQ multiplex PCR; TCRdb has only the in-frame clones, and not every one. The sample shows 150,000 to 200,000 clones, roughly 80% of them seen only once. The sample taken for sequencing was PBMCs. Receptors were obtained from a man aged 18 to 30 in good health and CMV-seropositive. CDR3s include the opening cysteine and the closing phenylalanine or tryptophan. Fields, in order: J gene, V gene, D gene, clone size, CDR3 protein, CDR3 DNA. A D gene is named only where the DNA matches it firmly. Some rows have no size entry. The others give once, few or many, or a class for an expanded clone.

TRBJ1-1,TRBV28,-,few,CASSFRMNTEAFF,TGTGCCAGCAGTTTCAGGATGAACACTGAAGCTTTCTTT
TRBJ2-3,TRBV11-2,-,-,CASSLAGTDTDTQYF,TGTGCCAGCAGCTTAGCGGGGACTGACACAGATACGCAGTATTTT
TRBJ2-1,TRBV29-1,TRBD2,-,CSVEGLAGARSNEQFF,TGCAGCGTCGAGGGACTAGCGGGAGCAAGGAGCAATGAGCAGTTCTTC
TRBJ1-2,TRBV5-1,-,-,CASMGEDYGYTF,TGCGCCAGCATGGGGGAGGACTATGGCTACACCTTC
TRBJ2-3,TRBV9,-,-,CASSVVGAGILLDTQYF,TGTGCCAGCAGCGTAGTTGGGGCGGGAATCCTCTTAGATACGCAGTATTTT
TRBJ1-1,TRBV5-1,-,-,CASRNGANTEAFF,TGCGCCAGCAGGAATGGGGCGAACACTGAAGCTTTCTTT
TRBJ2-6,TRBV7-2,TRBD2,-,CASSPRTSGSSGANVLTF,TGTGCCAGCAGCCCCCGGACTAGCGGGAGCTCTGGGGCCAACGTCCTGACTTTC
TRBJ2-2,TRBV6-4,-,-,CASKGEMVRTGELFF,TGTGCCAGCAAGGGGGAGATGGTCCGGACCGGGGAGCTGTTTTTT
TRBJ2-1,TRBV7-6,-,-,CASSYTGVYNEQFF,TGTGCCAGCAGCTACACCGGGGTCTACAATGAGCAGTTCTTC
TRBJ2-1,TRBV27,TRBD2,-,CASSLGVLAGLSSYNEQFF,TGTGCCAGCAGTTTAGGGGTGCTAGCGGGCCTGAGCTCCTACAATGAGCAGTTCTTC
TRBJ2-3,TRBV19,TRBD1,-,CASSIRTGITDTQYF,TGTGCCAGTAGTATCAGGACAGGAATCACAGATACGCAGTATTTT
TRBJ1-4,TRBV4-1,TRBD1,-,CASSFRQGNEKLFF,TGCGCCAGCAGCTTCCGACAGGGGAATGAAAAACTGTTTTTT
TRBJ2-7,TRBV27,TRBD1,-,CASSSYGTGSYEQYF,TGTGCCAGCAGTTCCTACGGGACAGGCTCCTACGAGCAGTACTTC
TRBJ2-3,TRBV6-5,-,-,CASSYSASPDTQYF,TGTGCCAGCAGTTACTCGGCTAGTCCAGATACGCAGTATTTT
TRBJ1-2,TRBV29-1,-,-,CSVAFRTANYGYTF,TGCAGCGTTGCTTTCCGGACAGCCAACTATGGCTACACCTTC
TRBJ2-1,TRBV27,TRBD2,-,CASSPSEAGGPGGEQFF,TGTGCCAGCAGTCCCTCCGAAGCGGGAGGGCCGGGGGGTGAGCAGTTCTTC
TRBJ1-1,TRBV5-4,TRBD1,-,CASSLGQGANTEAFF,TGTGCCAGCAGCTTGGGACAGGGGGCTAACACTGAAGCTTTCTTT
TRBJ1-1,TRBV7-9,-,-,CASSSGQLNTEAFF,TGTGCCAGCAGCTCGGGACAATTGAACACTGAAGCTTTCTTT
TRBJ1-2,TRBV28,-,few,CASISGVVGNGYTF,TGTGCCAGCATTTCGGGGGTTGTGGGGAATGGCTACACCTTC
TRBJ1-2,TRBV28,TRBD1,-,CASSPGGRYGYTF,TGTGCCAGCAGTCCAGGGGGGAGGTATGGCTACACCTTC
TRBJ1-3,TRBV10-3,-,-,CAISERGSSGNTIYF,TGTGCCATCAGTGAGCGGGGTAGCTCTGGAAACACCATATATTTT
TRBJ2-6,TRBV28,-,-,CASSLQGPFPGANVLTF,TGTGCCAGCAGTTTACAGGGGCCTTTTCCTGGGGCCAACGTCCTGACTTTC
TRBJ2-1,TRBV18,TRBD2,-,CASSPGTSGWSSYNEQFF,TGTGCCAGCTCACCCGGGACTAGCGGGTGGAGCTCCTACAATGAGCAGTTCTTC
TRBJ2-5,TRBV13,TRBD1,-,CASSHRDRGMKEQYF,TGTGCCAGCAGCCACCGGGACAGGGGCATGAAGGAGCAGTACTTC
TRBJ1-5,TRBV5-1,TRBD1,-,CASSLGPGQGFQPQHF,TGCGCCAGCAGCTTGGGACCGGGACAGGGGTTTCAGCCCCAGCATTTT
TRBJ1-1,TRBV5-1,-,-,CASAEGSPGTEAFF,TGCGCCAGCGCCGAGGGCAGCCCCGGAACTGAAGCTTTCTTT
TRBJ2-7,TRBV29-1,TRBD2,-,CSVGLADYEQYF,TGCAGCGTTGGTCTAGCGGACTACGAGCAGTACTTC
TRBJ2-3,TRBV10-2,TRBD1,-,CASRRTGNTDTQYF,TGCGCCAGCAGGCGGACAGGGAACACAGATACGCAGTATTTT
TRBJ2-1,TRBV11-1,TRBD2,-,CASSLNWGAGGTNEQFF,TGTGCCAGCAGCTTAAATTGGGGAGCGGGAGGTACAAATGAGCAGTTCTTC